Listed below are T cell receptor beta chains from one sample, sequenced in a study of T cell repertoires in cytomegalovirus infection. TCRdb itself ran the reads through MiXCR, one entry per CDR3 protein. The repertoire has 650,000 to 900,000 distinct CDR3 sequences, 25% to 30% of them found once; the top ten carry roughly 14%. No antigen has been assigned to these receptors. Material: cultured CD8+ T cells from PBMCs, obtained from culture after CMV antigen stimulation. The origin of the receptors is a human donor in good health (CMV status not recorded). Some clones in this sample may be carry-over from other donors' samples. The CDR3 runs from the conserved cysteine through the conserved F or W. The D gene is left open where the match is weak. Expanded clones get a size class; other rows say once, few or many, or leave the size out.

V: TRBV5-6
D: TRBD1
J: TRBJ1-6
size: few
DNA: TGTGCCAGCAGTACAGGGGTTGGGTCACCCCTCCACTTT
CDR3: CASSTGVGSPLHF

V: TRBV20-1
D: -
J: TRBJ1-4
size: -
DNA: TGCAGTGCTACACCAGGGGTGACTAATGAAAAACTGTTTTTT
CDR3: CSATPGVTNEKLFF

V: TRBV7-8
D: -
J: TRBJ1-6
size: many
DNA: TGTGCCAGCAGCTTCGACAGTTATAATTCACCCCTCCACTTT
CDR3: CASSFDSYNSPLHF

V: TRBV6-4
D: TRBD1
J: TRBJ1-1
size: few
DNA: TGTGCCAGCAGTGTAGACAGGGGGTATCCTGAAGCTTTCTTT
CDR3: CASSVDRGYPEAFF

V: TRBV27
D: -
J: TRBJ2-7
size: few
DNA: TGTGCCAGCAGTTTAAGCAGGAGATTCTACGAGCAGTACTTC
CDR3: CASSLSRRFYEQYF

V: TRBV5-6
D: TRBD1
J: TRBJ2-7
size: -
DNA: TGTGCCAGCAGCTACGGGACAGGGGAATCTCACGAGCAGTACTTC
CDR3: CASSYGTGESHEQYF

V: TRBV7-9
D: TRBD1
J: TRBJ2-2
size: few
DNA: TGTGCCAGCAGCGGAAGCGGACAGGGAATGGAATCCGGGGAGCTGTTTTTT
CDR3: CASSGSGQGMESGELFF

V: TRBV6-5
D: -
J: TRBJ1-2
size: -
DNA: TGTGCCAGCAGTTACGCGGCAGCCTATGGCTACACCTTC
CDR3: CASSYAAAYGYTF

V: TRBV20-1
D: -
J: TRBJ1-6
size: -
DNA: TGCAGTGCTAGAGAAGGTTATAATTCACCCCTCCACTTT
CDR3: CSAREGYNSPLHF

V: TRBV7-9
D: -
J: TRBJ1-3
size: -
DNA: TGTGCCAGCAGCGACAGTAGGACTGGAAACACCATATATTTT
CDR3: CASSDSRTGNTIYF

V: TRBV4-1
D: -
J: TRBJ2-1
size: -
DNA: TGCGCCAGCAGCCAAGTAAGGAGGGGGCAGTACAATGAGCAGTTCTTC
CDR3: CASSQVRRGQYNEQFF

V: TRBV27
D: -
J: TRBJ2-5
size: few
DNA: TGTGCCAGCAGTTCTTTACACAGGGACCCCCAGTACTTC
CDR3: CASSSLHRDPQYF

V: TRBV27
D: -
J: TRBJ2-3
size: few
DNA: TGTGCCAGCAGTTTATCGAGGGGGGACCATACGCAGTATTTT
CDR3: CASSLSRGDHTQYF

V: TRBV6-5
D: TRBD1
J: TRBJ1-6
size: -
DNA: TGTGCCAGCAGTTTATCCGCAGGGGGCTTGGATTCACCCCTCCACTTT
CDR3: CASSLSAGGLDSPLHF

V: TRBV12-3/TRBV12-4
D: TRBD2
J: TRBJ2-3
size: many
DNA: TGTGCCAGCAGTGACTTATCTAGCGGGGGTACAGATACGCAGTATTTT
CDR3: CASSDLSSGGTDTQYF

V: TRBV4-3
D: -
J: TRBJ2-1
size: few
DNA: TGCGCCAGCAGCCAAGATCTGCGCGGGGGCAAAGGAAATGAGCAGTTCTTC
CDR3: CASSQDLRGGKGNEQFF

V: TRBV7-8
D: -
J: TRBJ2-2
size: -
DNA: TGTGCCAGCAGCTTACCGCCGACAGCGAACACCGGGGAGCTGTTTTTT
CDR3: CASSLPPTANTGELFF

V: TRBV5-1
D: -
J: TRBJ2-7
size: many
DNA: TGCGCCAGCAGCTTTGGGGGGATGGCCTACGAGCAGTACTTC
CDR3: CASSFGGMAYEQYF

V: TRBV19
D: -
J: TRBJ1-2
size: few
DNA: TGTGCCAGTAGTATACTTGGGGCGCGTGACTATGGCTACACCTTC
CDR3: CASSILGARDYGYTF

V: TRBV5-4
D: TRBD1
J: TRBJ1-5
size: few
DNA: TGTGCCAGCAGCTGGGGGGGGACAGGGGATCGCAATCAGCCCCAGCATTTT
CDR3: CASSWGGTGDRNQPQHF

V: TRBV7-9
D: -
J: TRBJ2-7
size: many
DNA: TGTGCCAGCAGCTTGACAGGACAAGGTTACGAGCAGTACTTC
CDR3: CASSLTGQGYEQYF

V: TRBV4-1
D: TRBD1
J: TRBJ2-2
size: few
DNA: TGCGCCAGCAGCACTGTGGGACAGGGGGCGAACACCGGGGAGCTGTTTTTT
CDR3: CASSTVGQGANTGELFF

V: TRBV7-2
D: -
J: TRBJ1-6
size: few
DNA: TGTGCCAGCAGCCCTCCCGGGGGGCTACCTTATAATTCACCCCTCCACTTT
CDR3: CASSPPGGLPYNSPLHF

V: TRBV6-5
D: -
J: TRBJ1-2
size: many
DNA: TGTGCCAGCAGTTACGCTCCGGGGGGTGGCTACACCTTC
CDR3: CASSYAPGGGYTF

V: TRBV19
D: -
J: TRBJ1-5
size: -
DNA: TGTGCCAGTAGTACCGGGACGGTAGAGAAACAGCCCCAGCATTTT
CDR3: CASSTGTVEKQPQHF

V: TRBV28
D: -
J: TRBJ1-1
size: -
DNA: TGTGCCAGCAGTTTCTTCGGTGACTACGAAGCTTTCTTT
CDR3: CASSFFGDYEAFF

V: TRBV19
D: -
J: TRBJ2-1
size: -
DNA: TGTGCCAGTAGTATAGTAGGGGTGGAGTACAATGAGCAGTTCTTC
CDR3: CASSIVGVEYNEQFF

V: TRBV24-1
D: -
J: TRBJ1-1
size: -
DNA: TGTGCCACCAGTGAACGGACGGATAAGAACACTGAAGCTTTCTTT
CDR3: CATSERTDKNTEAFF

V: TRBV12-3/TRBV12-4
D: -
J: TRBJ2-2
size: many
DNA: TGTGCCAGCAGTTCCACTACCGGGGAGCTGTTTTTT
CDR3: CASSSTTGELFF

V: TRBV6-5
D: TRBD2
J: TRBJ2-7
size: -
DNA: TGTGCCAGCAGTGCCGGGACTAGCGGGGGTACCGAGCAGTACTTC
CDR3: CASSAGTSGGTEQYF

V: TRBV7-9
D: -
J: TRBJ1-6
size: few
DNA: TGTGCCAGCAGCTTTTACCCCGCGGACAGAAGCTCCTATAATTCACCCCTCCACTTT
CDR3: CASSFYPADRSSYNSPLHF

V: TRBV7-4
D: TRBD1
J: TRBJ1-2
size: -
DNA: TGTGCCAGCAGCTTACCGGGACAGAGAGCTAACTATGGCTACACCTTC
CDR3: CASSLPGQRANYGYTF

V: TRBV7-8
D: -
J: TRBJ2-3
size: few
DNA: TGTGCCAGCAGCTTAGCTTGGACACAGGCGACAGATACGCAGTATTTT
CDR3: CASSLAWTQATDTQYF

V: TRBV27
D: TRBD2
J: TRBJ2-3
size: once
DNA: TGTGCCAGCAGGCCCCGGAGCGGGGGCACAGATACGCAGTATTTT
CDR3: CASRPRSGGTDTQYF

V: TRBV11-3
D: -
J: TRBJ1-6
size: many
DNA: TGTGCCAGCAGCTTAGACGGCTCCTATAATTCACCCCTCCACTTT
CDR3: CASSLDGSYNSPLHF

V: TRBV19
D: TRBD2
J: TRBJ2-3
size: -
DNA: TGTGCCAGTAGTACTCTGGGCGGGGGAACAGATACGCAGTATTTT
CDR3: CASSTLGGGTDTQYF

V: TRBV27
D: -
J: TRBJ1-5
size: -
DNA: TGTGCCAGCAGTTTATCAGGCGACTATAGCAATCAGCCCCAGCATTTT
CDR3: CASSLSGDYSNQPQHF

V: TRBV13
D: TRBD1
J: TRBJ1-4
size: -
DNA: TGTGCCAGCAGCTCCCAAGAGGGAGGGGGCCTTGAAAAACTGTTTTTT
CDR3: CASSSQEGGGLEKLFF

V: TRBV2
D: -
J: TRBJ1-2
size: few
DNA: TGTGCCAGCGTCCAGTCGACGTACTATGGCTACACCTTC
CDR3: CASVQSTYYGYTF

V: TRBV7-8
D: -
J: TRBJ2-2
size: many
DNA: TGTGCCAGCAGCTTAGAAGGGGTCCTGAACACCGGGGAGCTGTTTTTT
CDR3: CASSLEGVLNTGELFF

V: TRBV28
D: TRBD2
J: TRBJ2-4
size: -
DNA: TGTGCCAGCAGTTTCGGGCGGGGGGCCGGGTACATTCAGTACTTC
CDR3: CASSFGRGAGYIQYF

V: TRBV6-6
D: -
J: TRBJ2-5
size: -
DNA: TGTGCCAGCACCGAATTCAGGGCGATGTCTAGTAGGATGGAGACCCAGTACTTC
CDR3: CASTEFRAMSSRMETQYF

V: TRBV6-1
D: -
J: TRBJ1-5
size: few
DNA: TGTGCCAGCAGTGAATTGGTTACCATGGAGCCCCAGCATTTT
CDR3: CASSELVTMEPQHF

V: TRBV7-6
D: -
J: TRBJ1-6
size: many
DNA: TGTGCCAGCAGCCCTCGGACAGCTAATTCACCCCTCCACTTT
CDR3: CASSPRTANSPLHF